This T cell receptor beta chain comes out of a study of prognosis after radiotherapy for stage I lung cancer. Two-round multiplex PCR on genomic DNA was the method by which TCR beta CDR3 was amplified. Amplification during the initial PCR round employed primers specific to each TRBV and TRBJ gene. TCRdb passed the multiplex PCR reads through MiXCR, listing each CDR3 protein once. The repertoire holds about 26,000 distinct CDR3 sequences, with around two fifths as singletons. The CDR3 extends over 18 amino acids. Only one count was recorded for this clonotype. At one of its ends the junction is not consistent with the germline gene, which may arise from a read error.

The starting material was PBMCs, obtained before or after stereotactic body radiation therapy (not recorded which). This chain joins TRBV12-3 or TRBV12-4 and TRBJ1-1; the match to TRBD1 covers 7 bases. With the DNA end fitting TRBJ2-3 better, the J assignment may be wrong. The sequence came from a donor over 45 with non-small cell lung cancer. CDR3 in DNA: TGTGTCAGCAGTCCACAGGGGTCTCTAGCTGGGGCAGGAGGTACGCAGTATTTT. It specifies CVSSPQGSLAGAGGTQYF.